The 24 T cell receptor beta chains below were found in one sample sequenced in a study of blood T cell repertoires in COVID-19. Profiled with immunoSEQ multiplex PCR; TCRdb holds only in-frame clones, not every one. Here the sample spans hundreds of thousands of clones, roughly 90% being singletons. Source material: peripheral blood. These receptors originate from a woman between 40 and 55 years old who had recovered from COVID-19.

J is TRBJ1-3 and V is TRBV7-8; no firm D call. This CDR3 has 16 amino acids. Germline CDR1 SGHVS, CDR2 FQNEAQ. With 2 bases removed from V and 3 bases from J, the gap between germline ends came to 14 bases. CDR3 coding DNA: TGTGCCAGCAGCTTAATGATACAGACGTATGGAAACACCATATATTTT. It specifies CASSLMIQTYGNTIYF.

Points on this clone: An end of the junction does not agree with germline; a read error may underlie this. Within the sample, other DNA sequences also encode this same CDR3. This chain joins TRBV27 and TRBJ1-2, with 7 bases aligning to TRBD1. CDR3 length: 14 amino acids. The V gene's germline CDR1 is MNHEY and CDR2 SMNVEV (reference sequence). The CDR3 protein is CASSLSGTADGYTF. The CDR3 nucleotides read TGTGCCAGTAGTTTATCGGGGACAGCAGATGGCTACACCTTC.

V is TRBV3-1 (or the pseudogene TRBV3-2) and J is TRBJ2-1; TRBD2 matches 14 bases. This CDR3 comprises 17 residues. Germline CDR1 is LGHDT and CDR2 is YNNKEL (reference sequence). V lost 4 bases, J lost 6 bases, and 8 bases stayed unmatched. CDR3 sequence reads: CASSPGTSGRIGNEQFF. In nucleotides, the CDR3 is TGTGCCAGCAGCCCCGGGACTAGCGGGAGAATTGGCAATGAGCAGTTCTTC.

V and J are TRBV28 and TRBJ2-7, with 7 positions matching TRBD1. From germline, CDR1 is MDHEN and CDR2 SYDVKM. The CDR3 length is 15 residues. Trimming at V came to 8 bases and at J to 5 bases, leaving 15 bases not matched to a gene. CDR3 sequence (DNA): TGTGCCAGCGGGGTACCTGACAGGGAGTGGCACGAGCAGTACTTC. This gives the protein CASGVPDREWHEQYF.

The chain employs TRBV5-5 and TRBJ1-5; 8 nucleotides match TRBD1. Germline CDR1 is SGHKS and CDR2 is YYEKEE (reference sequence). The CDR3 runs 16 residues. The trim removed 5 bases at V and 1 base at J, leaving 8 bases unmatched. The CDR3 DNA sequence: TGTGCCAGCAGTCCTACAGGGGGTGAAAGCAATCAGCCCCAGCATTTT. This sequence encodes CASSPTGGESNQPQHF.

The J gene is TRBJ1-5, the V gene TRBV7-9; 7 bases are a match to TRBD1. The CDR3 spans 17 residues. The trim removed 5 bases at V and 4 bases at J, leaving 14 bases unmatched. Germline V gene data show CDR1 as SEHNR and CDR2 as FQNEAQ (reference sequence). Here the CDR3 reads CASSPGGGTEGNQPQHF. DNA for the CDR3: TGTGCCAGCAGCCCCGGGGGGGGGACAGAGGGAAATCAGCCCCAGCATTTT.

The genes are TRBV6-5 and TRBJ2-7; possible D gene TRBD1, 6 bases. The V gene's germline CDR1 is MNHEY and CDR2 SVGAGI. CDR3 length: 15 amino acids. V shed 4 bases and J shed 0 bases, with 13 bases lying between them. CDR3 in DNA: TGTGCCAGCAGTTCTCGGGACACCAGCTCCTACGAGCAGTACTTC. It codes for CASSSRDTSSYEQYF.

The chain joins TRBV5-1 to TRBJ2-3; a possible D gene is TRBD2 (6 bases). Trimming cost V 7 bases and J 2 bases, with 14 bases left between them. The germline V gene encodes CDR1 SGHRS and CDR2 YFSETQ. This CDR3 has 14 residues. The CDR3 region is CASSTAGPTDTQYF. CDR3 coding DNA: TGCGCCAGCTCGACGGCGGGGCCCACAGATACGCAGTATTTT.

The chain joins TRBV9 to TRBJ2-5, with D possibly TRBD2 on 6 matching bases. V lost 1 base and J lost 4, with 11 bases in between. The CDR3 has 14 amino acids. Germline loops: CDR1 SGDLS, CDR2 YYNGEE. This CDR3 is CASSVSPGGETQYF. DNA of the CDR3: TGTGCCAGCAGCGTATCCCCCGGGGGAGAGACCCAGTACTTC.

The chain combines TRBV6-5 with TRBJ1-1; tentatively, D is TRBD1 (6 bases). Trimming removed 4 bases from V and 1 base from J, with 10 bases in between. The CDR3 is 14 amino acids. CDR1 and CDR2 (germline): MNHEY, SVGAGI. The CDR3 DNA reads TGTGCCAGCAGTTGGACAGATAGGAACACTGAAGCTTTCTTT. Amino acids: CASSWTDRNTEAFF.

The CDR3 region is CSVGPGTGHYGYTF. The CDR3 region has the DNA TGCAGCGTTGGTCCAGGGACAGGGCACTATGGCTACACCTTC. The chain has TRBV29-1 and TRBJ1-2; 9 bases agree with TRBD1. V trimming: 4 bases; J trimming: 3 bases; junction bases outside the gene matches: 6. CDR3 size: 14 residues. Germline V CDR1 and CDR2: SQVTM, ANQGSEA. Full variable domain (outside the CDR3, taken from reference TRBV29-1 and TRBJ1-2): SAVISQKPSRDICQRGTSLTIQCQVDSQVTMMFWYRQQPGQSLTLIATANQGSEATYESGFVIDKFPISRPNLTFSTLTVSNMSPEDSSIYLCSVGPGTGHYGYTFGSGTRLTVV.

The chain couples TRBV7-9 to TRBJ1-4; the D is unclear. V was trimmed by 6 bases and J by 0 bases, leaving 11 bases between them. This CDR3 comprises 15 residues. Germline V gene data show CDR1 as SEHNR and CDR2 as FQNEAQ (reference sequence). The CDR3, as DNA: TGTGCCAGCAGGGAAAGCGGTGCAACTAATGAAAAACTGTTTTTT. Its translation is CASRESGATNEKLFF.

The V and J genes are TRBV29-1 and TRBJ1-1; tentative D call: TRBD1 (6 bases). Trimming took 6 bases from V and 0 from J, leaving 11 bases between them. Germline lookup yields CDR1 SQVTM and CDR2 ANQGSEA. The CDR3 loop spans 13 amino acids. The CDR3 sequence is CSVAQGMNTEAFF. Written as DNA, the CDR3 is TGCAGCGTAGCACAGGGAATGAACACTGAAGCTTTCTTT.

This chain joins TRBV3-1 (or the pseudogene TRBV3-2) and TRBJ2-5; 7 positions match TRBD1. The ends lost 4 bases at V and 2 bases at J; junction bases unmatched: 7. Germline loops: CDR1 LGHDT, CDR2 YNNKEL (reference sequence). The CDR3 length is 15 residues. For the CDR3, the DNA is TGTGCCAGCAGCCGAAGGGGGACAGCACAAGAGACCCAGTACTTC. It translates to CASSRRGTAQETQYF.

This clone was counted a single time. The chain couples TRBV7-2 to TRBJ1-2; perhaps TRBD1 as D (6 bases). The CDR3 loop spans 15 amino acids. V lost 0 bases, J lost 4 bases, and 12 bases lay in between. The germline V gene has CDR1 SGHTA and CDR2 FQGNSA. As DNA, the CDR3 is TGTGCCAGCAGCTTAGCGCAGGGGCAGTTCTATGGCTACACCTTC. This sequence encodes CASSLAQGQFYGYTF.

The V gene is TRBV4-3, the J gene TRBJ2-5; no clear D. The germline gives CDR1 LGHNA, CDR2 YSLEER. The CDR3 has 14 amino acids. The ends were cut back, 0 bases at V and 0 bases at J, with 5 bases in the middle. The CDR3 spells CASSQEAYQETQYF. CDR3 DNA sequence: TGCGCCAGCAGCCAAGAAGCGTACCAAGAGACCCAGTACTTC.

The J gene is TRBJ2-5, the V gene TRBV5-4, with D tentatively TRBD2 (6 bases). Per germline, CDR1 SGHNT and CDR2 YYREEE (reference sequence). Trimming pared 7 bases from V and 2 bases from J, leaving 21 bases between. The CDR3 spans 16 residues. CDR3 in DNA: TGTGCCAGCGGAACGGGGACGGTTCGGGGGCAAGAGACCCAGTACTTC. Translating it yields CASGTGTVRGQETQYF.

The chain joins TRBV6-5 to TRBJ1-4; 8 nucleotides align to TRBD1. Germline V gene data show CDR1 as MNHEY and CDR2 as SVGAGI. The CDR3 sequence is 15 residues long. With 0 bases clipped from V and 7 bases from J, the junction kept 4 bases outside the gene matches. CDR3 coding DNA: TGTGCCAGCAGTTACTCCGACAGGGGAGTTGAAAAACTGTTTTTT. Its translation is CASSYSDRGVEKLFF.

This clone was observed a single time. CDR3 in amino acids: CASQSSHAYEQYF. CDR3 sequence (DNA): TGTGCCAGCCAATCGTCACACGCCTACGAGCAGTACTTC. The V and J genes are TRBV6-6 and TRBJ2-7, with D uncertain. The V gene lost 8 bases and the J gene lost 2 bases, with 13 bases spanning the gap. The CDR3 runs to 13 residues. The V gene's germline CDR1 is MNHNY and CDR2 SVGAGI (reference sequence).

In its sample, this clone was seen many times. A junction boundary mismatches the germline segment, possibly from a read error. The V and J genes are TRBV2 and TRBJ2-7, with 10 nucleotides matching TRBD2. The CDR3 extends over 14 amino acids. Germline values: CDR1 SNHLY, CDR2 FYNNEI. CDR3 region: CASSELSGRADFVF. The CDR3 DNA sequence: TGTGCCAGCAGTGAACTCAGCGGGAGGGCCGATTTCGTCTTC.

The chain links TRBV19 to TRBJ2-2; 8 bases match TRBD1. Germline lookup yields CDR1 LNHDA and CDR2 SQIVND (reference sequence). The V and J ends lost 3 bases and 4 bases, in that order; junction bases with no gene match: 4. CDR3 length equals 15 residues. The CDR3: CASSMTGAVTGELFF. In DNA form, the CDR3 reads TGTGCCAGTAGTATGACAGGGGCGGTCACCGGGGAGCTGTTTTTT.

This chain joins TRBV5-1 and TRBJ1-1, with 7 bases aligning to TRBD1. This CDR3 has 14 residues. Germline trimming cut 6 bases from V and 2 bases from J; bases unmatched to any gene: 7. The germline V gene has CDR1 SGHRS and CDR2 YFSETQ. CDR3 sequence reads: CASNPGTVNTEAFF. The CDR3 coding sequence is TGCGCCAGCAACCCCGGGACAGTTAACACTGAAGCTTTCTTT.

This chain links TRBV28 with TRBJ2-7, with D possibly being TRBD2 (6 bases). The V and J ends lost 1 base and 4 bases respectively, with 17 bases between them. The CDR3 is 16 residues long. Germline V gene data show CDR1 as MDHEN and CDR2 as SYDVKM. The CDR3 protein is CASSLSTGWGGYEQYF. The CDR3 nucleotides read TGTGCCAGCAGTTTATCTACCGGGTGGGGAGGATACGAGCAGTACTTC.

The chain links TRBV3-1 (or the pseudogene TRBV3-2) to TRBJ2-2; D gene unclear. Germline CDR1 LGHDT, CDR2 YNNKEL (reference sequence). The V end was cut by 0 bases, the J end by 0 bases, with 5 bases between. The CDR3 covers 15 residues. The CDR3 reads CASSQDCSNTGELFF. The CDR3 coding sequence is TGTGCCAGCAGCCAAGACTGTTCGAACACCGGGGAGCTGTTTTTT.